This note documents a single TCR beta chain sequence. Its antigen is undetermined. Libraries were prepared by immunoSEQ multiplex PCR; TCRdb keeps only in-frame clonotypes and omits some of them. The data contain thousands of clones, 78% of them seen just once; the ten biggest clones take up around 8.1%. The data derive from a study of PD-1 blockade in classical Hodgkin lymphoma. Study-level points and caveats: Reasons behind the repertoire differences stay unclear, perhaps disease activity or earlier therapy. Newly diagnosed patients had baseline TCR diversity that was reportedly lower than that of healthy donors.

The V gene's germline CDR1 is SGHVS and CDR2 FNYEAQ. The ends lost 5 bases at V and 3 bases at J; junction bases unmatched: 5. The CDR3 extends over 14 amino acids. Indicated time point: newly diagnosed, previously untreated cHL patient sample. Comparators were PBMCs taken from newly diagnosed, untreated classical Hodgkin lymphoma. J is TRBJ2-7 and V is TRBV7-6, with 9 nucleotides matching TRBD1. Input material: peripheral blood mononuclear cells (PBMCs). The sequence was obtained from a human donor with classical Hodgkin lymphoma. CDR3 loop: CASSPGQGFYEQYF. CDR3 nucleotide sequence: TGTGCCAGCAGCCCGGGACAGGGATTCTACGAGCAGTACTTC. The whole variable domain, remainder taken from reference TRBV7-6 and TRBJ2-7, is GAGVSQSPRYKVTKRGQDVALRCDPISGHVSLYWYRQALGQGPEFLTYFNYEAQQDKSGLPNDRFSAERPEGSISTLTIQRTEQRDSAMYRCASSPGQGFYEQYFGPGTRLTVT.